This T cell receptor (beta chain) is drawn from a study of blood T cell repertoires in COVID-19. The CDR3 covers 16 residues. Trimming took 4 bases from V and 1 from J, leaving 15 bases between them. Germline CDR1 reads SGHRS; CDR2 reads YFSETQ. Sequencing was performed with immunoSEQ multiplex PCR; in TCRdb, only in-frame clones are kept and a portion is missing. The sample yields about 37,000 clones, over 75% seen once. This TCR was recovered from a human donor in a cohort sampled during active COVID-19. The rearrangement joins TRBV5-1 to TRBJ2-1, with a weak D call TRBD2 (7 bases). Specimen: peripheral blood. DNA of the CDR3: TGCGCCAGCAGCCGCGACGGGGGGCCTTCCTACAATGAGCAGTTCTTC. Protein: CASSRDGGPSYNEQFF.